The T cell receptor (beta chain) described here comes from a study of shared clonotypes between healthy human individuals. Sequencing was performed with immunoSEQ multiplex PCR; in TCRdb, only in-frame clones are kept and a portion is missing. Found here are approximately 240,000 clones, under 80% of them singletons; the top ten hold 11%. From CD4+ cells came CD45RA+ naive and CD45RA-negative memory subsets. Germline CDR1 is SGDLS and CDR2 is YYNGEE. This CDR3 contains 16 residues. V shed 3 bases, J shed 4 bases, and the junction held 6 bases outside the gene matches. The source material was memory CD4+ T cells sorted from blood. Subset denoted: CD45RA-negative fraction. This sequence was found in a man in his thirties or forties in good health. The chain carries TRBV9 and TRBJ2-2, with 10 bases fitting TRBD2. In DNA, the CDR3 is TGTGCCAGCAGCGCTAAACTAGCGGGACTCACCGGGGAGCTGTTTTTT. The encoded protein is CASSAKLAGLTGELFF.